This T cell receptor beta chain was retrieved from a study of regulatory T cells in long-lasting Graves disease. Library construction for TCR beta used iRepertoire HTBI primers and Arm-PCR of CDR3 regions. TCRdb re-called the multiplex PCR reads with MiXCR, one entry per CDR3 protein. The sample has some 330,000 distinct CDR3 sequences; approximately 25% are singletons. Trimming took 3 bases from V and 6 from J; bases not matched to a gene: 3. This CDR3 has 13 residues. The V gene's germline CDR1 is DFQATT and CDR2 SNEGSKA (reference sequence). Noted time point: persistent/refractory GD, antithyroid drugs over 5 years with positive TRAb. The TCR library was made from RNA extracted from PBMCs. Investigators report Graves' disease was diagnosed under American Thyroid Association guidelines.

The chain recombines TRBV20-1 with TRBJ2-1; 9 bases map to TRBD2. The TCR sequence derives from a woman between 40 and 50 years old with Graves disease. The starting material was peripheral blood mononuclear cells (PBMCs), obtained when the disease was refractory, from a patient treated with antithyroid drugs. The CDR3 nucleotides are TGCAGTGCTAGGGAACTAGCGGGCAATGAGCAGTTCTTC. Protein product: CSARELAGNEQFF.